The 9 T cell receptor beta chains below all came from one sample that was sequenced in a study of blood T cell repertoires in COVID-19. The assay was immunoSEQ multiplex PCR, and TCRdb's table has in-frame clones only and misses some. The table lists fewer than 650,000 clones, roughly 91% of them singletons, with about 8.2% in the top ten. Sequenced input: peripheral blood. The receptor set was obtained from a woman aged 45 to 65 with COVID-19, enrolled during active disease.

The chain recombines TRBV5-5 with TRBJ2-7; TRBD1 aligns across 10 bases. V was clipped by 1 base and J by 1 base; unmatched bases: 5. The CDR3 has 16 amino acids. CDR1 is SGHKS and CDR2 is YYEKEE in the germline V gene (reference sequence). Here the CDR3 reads CASSLRSGQGSYEQYF. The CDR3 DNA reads TGTGCCAGCAGCTTGAGATCGGGACAGGGGTCCTACGAGCAGTACTTC. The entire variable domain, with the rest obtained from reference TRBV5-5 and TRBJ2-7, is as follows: DAGVTQSPTHLIKTRGQQVTLRCSPISGHKSVSWYQQVLGQGPQFIFQYYEKEERGRGNFPDRFSARQFPNYSSELNVNALLLGDSALYLCASSLRSGQGSYEQYFGPGTRLTVT.

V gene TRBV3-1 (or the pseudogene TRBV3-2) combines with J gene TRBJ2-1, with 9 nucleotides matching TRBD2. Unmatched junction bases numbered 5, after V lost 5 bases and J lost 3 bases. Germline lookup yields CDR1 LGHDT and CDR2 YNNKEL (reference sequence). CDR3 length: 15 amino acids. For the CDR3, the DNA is TGTGCCAGCAGCTTTAAGCGGGGGGTCTACAATGAGCAGTTCTTC. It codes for CASSFKRGVYNEQFF.

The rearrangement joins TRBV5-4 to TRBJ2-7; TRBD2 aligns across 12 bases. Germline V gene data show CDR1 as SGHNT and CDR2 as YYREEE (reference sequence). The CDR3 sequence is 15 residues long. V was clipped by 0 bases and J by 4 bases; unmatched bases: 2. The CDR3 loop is CASSLGLAGEYEQYF. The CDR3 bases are TGTGCCAGCAGCTTGGGACTAGCGGGGGAGTACGAGCAGTACTTC.

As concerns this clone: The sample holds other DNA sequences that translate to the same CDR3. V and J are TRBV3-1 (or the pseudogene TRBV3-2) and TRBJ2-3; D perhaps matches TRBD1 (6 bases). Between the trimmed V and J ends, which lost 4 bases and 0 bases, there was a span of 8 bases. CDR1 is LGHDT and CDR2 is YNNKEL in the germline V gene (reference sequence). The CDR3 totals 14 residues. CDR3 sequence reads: CASSPTGSTDTQYF. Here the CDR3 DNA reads TGTGCCAGCAGCCCCACAGGGAGCACAGATACGCAGTATTTT.

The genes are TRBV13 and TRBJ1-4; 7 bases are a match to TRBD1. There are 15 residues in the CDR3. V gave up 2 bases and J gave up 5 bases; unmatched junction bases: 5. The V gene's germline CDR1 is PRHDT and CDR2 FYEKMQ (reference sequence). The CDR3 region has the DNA TGTGCCAGCAGCTTAAAGGGACAGAAGAATGAAAAACTGTTTTTT. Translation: CASSLKGQKNEKLFF.

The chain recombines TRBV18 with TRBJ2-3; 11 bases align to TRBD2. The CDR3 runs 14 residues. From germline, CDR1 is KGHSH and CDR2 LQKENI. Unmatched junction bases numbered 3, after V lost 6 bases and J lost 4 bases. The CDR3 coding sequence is TGTGCCAGCTCTCCGACTAGCGGGGCAGATACGCAGTATTTT. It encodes CASSPTSGADTQYF. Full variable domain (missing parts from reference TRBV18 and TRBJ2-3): NAGVMQNPRHLVRRRGQEARLRCSPMKGHSHVYWYRQLPEEGLKFMVYLQKENIIDESGMPKERFSAEFPKEGPSILRIQQVVRGDSAAYFCASSPTSGADTQYFGPGTRLTVL.

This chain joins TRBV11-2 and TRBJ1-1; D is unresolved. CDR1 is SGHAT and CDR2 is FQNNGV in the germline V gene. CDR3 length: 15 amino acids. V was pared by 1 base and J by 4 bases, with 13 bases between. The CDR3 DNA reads TGTGCCAGCAGCTTAGGAGTTCCCCCATTCACTGAAGCTTTCTTT. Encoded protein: CASSLGVPPFTEAFF.

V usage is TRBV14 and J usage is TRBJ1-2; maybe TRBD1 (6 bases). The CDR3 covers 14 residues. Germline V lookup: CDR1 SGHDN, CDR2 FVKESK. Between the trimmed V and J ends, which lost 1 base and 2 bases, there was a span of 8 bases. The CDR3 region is CASSQAGQNYGYTF. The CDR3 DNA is TGTGCCAGCAGCCAAGCTGGACAGAACTATGGCTACACCTTC.

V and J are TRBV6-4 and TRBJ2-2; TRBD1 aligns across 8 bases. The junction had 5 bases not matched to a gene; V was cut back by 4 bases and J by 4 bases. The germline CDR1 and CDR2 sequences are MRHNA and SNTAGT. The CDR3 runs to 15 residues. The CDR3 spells CASSAQGAFTGELFF. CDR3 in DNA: TGTGCCAGCAGTGCGCAGGGGGCGTTCACCGGGGAGCTGTTTTTT.